The next 22 T cell receptor beta chains were all read from a single sample in a study of Ad26.COV2.S vaccination and SARS-CoV-2 variants. The treatment denotes: 19 received Ad26.COV2.S at low or high dose, single or two shots; about 5 received placebo; per-sample allocation not given. Sampling took place 63 days after the first vaccine or placebo injection. Generated by immunoSEQ multiplex PCR, the TCRdb table keeps only in-frame clones and is missing some. Of fewer than 400,000 clones listed, approximately 91% are singletons. The sample was peripheral blood, taken in a trial of Ad26.COV2.S vaccine versus placebo. Source of these receptors: a person aged 18-65 years who received the Ad26.COV2.S COVID-19 vaccine or a placebo.

The rearrangement links TRBV28 to TRBJ1-2, with a possible D match to TRBD1 (5 bases). Germline CDR1 is MDHEN and CDR2 is SYDVKM. This CDR3 has 13 amino acids. The V gene lost 6 bases and the J gene lost 7 bases, with 15 bases spanning the gap. This CDR3 reads CASRWGPGPGYTF. The CDR3 DNA sequence: TGTGCCAGCAGATGGGGTCCAGGGCCTGGCTACACCTTC.

CDR3 DNA sequence: TGTGCCAGCAGTGAAATTGAGGCGGCTGAAGCTTTCTTT. Translating it yields CASSEIEAAEAFF. The chain couples TRBV2 to TRBJ1-1; D is ambiguous. Germline CDR1 reads SNHLY; CDR2 reads FYNNEI. CDR3 length: 13 residues. V lost 2 bases, J lost 6 bases, and 10 bases lay in between.

The chain couples TRBV21-1 to TRBJ1-1. TRBV21-1 is tagged as a pseudogene. The CDR3 is 16 residues long. The CDR3 spells CASVGGDDHIHTEAFF. CDR3 in DNA: TGTGCCAGCGTGGGGGGAGATGACCATATTCACACTGAAGCTTTCTTT.

This clone was counted once. The rearrangement links TRBV3-1 (or the pseudogene TRBV3-2) to TRBJ1-2; 8 bases are a match to TRBD1. The CDR3 contains 15 residues. The germline V gene encodes CDR1 LGHDT and CDR2 YNNKEL (reference sequence). V shed 2 bases and J 4 bases; nucleotides not matched to a gene: 6. This CDR3 is CASSQWTGLLYGYTF. CDR3 coding DNA: TGTGCCAGCAGCCAATGGACAGGGCTACTCTATGGCTACACCTTC.

J is TRBJ2-7 and V is TRBV5-1, with a possible D match to TRBD1 (6 bases). The germline V gene has CDR1 SGHRS and CDR2 YFSETQ. The CDR3 has 16 residues. The V and J ends lost 9 bases and 0 bases respectively, with 22 bases between them. In nucleotides, the CDR3 is TGCGCCAACGGAGCGGATCTACGGGACAACTCCTACGAGCAGTACTTC. Protein sequence: CANGADLRDNSYEQYF.

This chain connects TRBV5-1 to TRBJ2-1; TRBD1 matches at 9 bases. V dropped 2 bases and J dropped 8; count of bases not matched to a gene: 5. Per germline, CDR1 SGHRS and CDR2 YFSETQ. There are 14 residues in the CDR3. The CDR3 reads CASSFGDRVHEQFF. The CDR3, as DNA: TGCGCCAGCAGCTTCGGGGACAGGGTCCATGAGCAGTTCTTC.

The CDR3 DNA reads TGTGCCAGCAGTTACACACGGTCTGGGGCCAACGTCCTGACTTTC. This codes for CASSYTRSGANVLTF. V and J are TRBV6-2 or TRBV6-3 and TRBJ2-6, with D unresolved. The CDR3 loop spans 15 amino acids. V shed 2 bases and J shed 1 base, with 6 bases lying between them. CDR1 is MNHEY, CDR2 SVGEGT, per germline.

The gene calls are TRBV20-1 and TRBJ2-5; D remains unclear. The germline V and J ends were trimmed by 6 bases and 5 bases, with 10 bases remaining between them. The CDR3 loop spans 11 amino acids. Germline CDR1 DFQATT, CDR2 SNEGSKA (reference sequence). The CDR3 DNA reads as TGCAGTGCCATAGCTGGGGAGACCCAGTACTTC. Translated: CSAIAGETQYF.

This chain connects TRBV9 to TRBJ2-5; D is possibly TRBD2 (5 bases). V shed 0 bases and J shed 4 bases, with 13 bases lying between them. This CDR3 has 15 residues. Germline lookup yields CDR1 SGDLS and CDR2 YYNGEE. This CDR3 reads CASSVGVGMIETQYF. CDR3 DNA sequence: TGTGCCAGCAGCGTAGGCGTCGGGATGATAGAGACCCAGTACTTC.

The chain employs TRBV29-1 and TRBJ1-2, with TRBD1 matching 8 bases. After removal of 8 bases from V and 4 bases from J, the junction contained 15 bases not matched to a gene. Germline CDR1 SQVTM, CDR2 ANQGSEA. CDR3 length: 15 residues. In nucleotides, the CDR3 is TGCAGCATCCCGGGACAGGTGGCTGGAGGCTATGGCTACACCTTC. It yields the protein CSIPGQVAGGYGYTF.

This clone was recorded only once. The chain employs TRBV9 and TRBJ2-7; 10 bases align to TRBD1. J was trimmed by 2 bases and V by 4 bases; bases with no gene match: 9. The CDR3 loop spans 16 amino acids. Germline V lookup: CDR1 SGDLS, CDR2 YYNGEE. The CDR3 is CASSPAGTGDTYEQYF. The CDR3 nucleotides read TGTGCCAGCAGCCCCGCCGGGACAGGGGATACCTACGAGCAGTACTTC.

V and J are TRBV9 and TRBJ2-2, with a possible D match to TRBD2 (6 bases). This CDR3 is 16 amino acids long. Trimming left V 0 bases short and J 6 bases short, with 15 bases between. Germline V gene data show CDR1 as SGDLS and CDR2 as YYNGEE. The CDR3 region is CASSVETGDFAGELFF. The CDR3 coding sequence is TGTGCCAGCAGCGTAGAAACGGGAGACTTTGCCGGGGAGCTGTTTTTT.

The chain recombines TRBV7-2 with TRBJ2-1; 8 bases map to TRBD2. The germline V gene encodes CDR1 SGHTA and CDR2 FQGNSA. Trimming at V came to 2 bases and at J to 8 bases, leaving 14 bases not matched to a gene. The CDR3 extends over 17 amino acids. CDR3 protein: CASSLQEDGRAFYEQFF. The DNA for the CDR3 is TGTGCCAGCAGCTTACAAGAAGACGGGAGGGCCTTTTATGAGCAGTTCTTC.

The V gene is TRBV5-4, the J gene TRBJ2-2; TRBD2 agrees at 7 bases. CDR3 length: 15 amino acids. Germline loops: CDR1 SGHNT, CDR2 YYREEE (reference sequence). V was pared by 4 bases and J by 2 bases, with 5 bases of the junction left unmatched. For the CDR3, the DNA is TGTGCCAGCAGCAGACTAGCCCAAAACACCGGGGAGCTGTTTTTT. Amino acid sequence: CASSRLAQNTGELFF.

The chain is built from TRBV28 and TRBJ2-7; tentative D call: TRBD2 (6 bases). V lost 3 bases and J lost 6, with 12 bases in between. Germline CDR1 is MDHEN and CDR2 is SYDVKM. The CDR3 is 13 amino acids. The CDR3 nucleotides read TGTGCCAGCAGTTTGGAGGGTTTCGGCGAGCAGTACTTC. Translated: CASSLEGFGEQYF.

This clone appeared once. The chain combines TRBV21-1 with TRBJ2-7; the table's D call, TRBD2, was not checked against the DNA. TRBV21-1 is an annotated pseudogene. The CDR3 has 13 amino acids. The CDR3 spells CASSPSGSNEQYF. The CDR3, as DNA: TGTGCCAGCAGCCCGAGCGGGAGTAACGAGCAGTACTTC.

The rearrangement links TRBV7-9 to TRBJ2-3; no definite D call. The CDR3 covers 12 residues. Germline CDR1 SEHNR, CDR2 FQNEAQ (reference sequence). Trimming left V 7 bases short and J 8 bases short, with 13 bases between. The CDR3 DNA reads TGTGCCAGCAACCTTGGGCTAGGTACGCAGTATTTT. It translates to CASNLGLGTQYF.

This clone has a single count. V and J are TRBV28 and TRBJ2-1; the match to TRBD2 covers 8 bases. The CDR3 loop spans 16 amino acids. The germline V gene encodes CDR1 MDHEN and CDR2 SYDVKM. Trimming removed 5 bases from V and 0 bases from J; junction bases left unmatched: 6. This chain's CDR3 is CASSLAGWDSYNEQFF. For the CDR3, the DNA is TGTGCCAGCAGTCTAGCGGGTTGGGACTCCTACAATGAGCAGTTCTTC.

The V gene is TRBV12-3 or TRBV12-4, the J gene TRBJ2-1; a possible D gene is TRBD1 (5 bases). The CDR3 is 11 residues long. V gave up 3 bases and J gave up 9 bases, with 6 bases separating them. This CDR3 is CASSFQGEQFF. DNA for the CDR3: TGTGCCAGCAGTTTTCAGGGTGAGCAGTTCTTC.

This clone was counted once. The genes are TRBV7-9 and TRBJ1-1; perhaps TRBD1 as D (5 bases). Germline-derived CDR1 and CDR2 are SEHNR and FQNEAQ (reference sequence). The CDR3 runs to 14 residues. With 6 bases removed from V and 2 bases from J, the gap between germline ends came to 13 bases. DNA of the CDR3: TGTGCCAGCAGTCCGCGGGGGGGAAACACTGAAGCTTTCTTT. It specifies CASSPRGGNTEAFF. Drawing the rest from reference TRBV7-9 and TRBJ1-1, the complete variable domain is DTGVSQNPRHKITKRGQNVTFRCDPISEHNRLYWYRQTLGQGPEFLTYFQNEAQLEKSRLLSDRFSAERPKGSFSTLEIQRTEQGDSAMYLCASSPRGGNTEAFFGQGTRLTVV.

This chain uses TRBV5-1 with TRBJ2-1, with TRBD2 matching 10 bases. The J segment lost 3 bases and the V segment lost 2 bases, leaving 8 bases of the junction unmatched. The CDR3 spans 17 residues. CDR1 is SGHRS, CDR2 YFSETQ, per germline. CDR3 in DNA: TGCGCCAGCAGCTTAAGGACTAGCGGAACCGTCTACAATGAGCAGTTCTTC. This translates into CASSLRTSGTVYNEQFF.

This chain uses TRBV2 with TRBJ1-2; D not resolved. V was trimmed by 5 bases and J by 5 bases, leaving 12 bases between them. The length of the CDR3 is 13 residues. CDR1 SNHLY and CDR2 FYNNEI come from the germline V gene. The CDR3: CASSLDLGYGYTF. The CDR3 DNA reads TGTGCCAGCAGTTTAGACTTGGGGTATGGCTACACCTTC. Full variable domain (rest looked up from reference TRBV2 and TRBJ1-2): EPEVTQTPSHQVTQMGQEVILRCVPISNHLYFYWYRQILGQKVEFLVSFYNNEISEKSEIFDDQFSVERPDGSNFTLKIRSTKLEDSAMYFCASSLDLGYGYTFGSGTRLTVV.